This T cell receptor beta chain derives from a study of vaccination effects on CD4 cells after COVID-19. Study information: A couple of convalescent patients gave samples 16 days and one week before vaccination. Regarding the study as a whole: At late timepoints after vaccination, vaccine- and infection-induced clones shrank markedly.

Before sequencing took place, the ViraFEST assay used viral peptide pools to expand antigen-specific CD4+ T cells. Investigators separated out CD4+ T cells once around 11 days of culture had passed. By PCR, the person was confirmed to have had SARS-CoV-2 infection between March and December 2020. Each well held 1.5 million to 2 million PBMC cultured with roughly 10 ug/ml peptides and 7.5 to 10 IU/ml IL-2. Replacing half the medium with IL-2 medium was done on days 3 and 7. CDR3 length: 15 residues. Germline lookup yields CDR1 SNHLY and CDR2 FYNNEI. V was shortened by 5 bases and J by 3 bases, with 17 bases between the two germline ends. Some clones are missing from TCRdb's copy, which holds only in-frame ones; the method was immunoSEQ multiplex PCR. Of about 45,000 clones detected, about three quarters appear once; the ten largest clones hold 25% to 35%. With regard to this clone: The antigen is undetermined.

V is TRBV2 and J is TRBJ2-7, with D perhaps TRBD1 (6 bases). This sequence was found in a human donor who had a prior SARS-CoV-2 infection. The material sequenced was CD4+ T cells from PBMCs cultured with a peptide pool, taken before COVID-19 vaccination. This CDR3 reads CASSQLQGRLYEQYF. The CDR3 DNA reads as TGTGCCAGCAGTCAATTACAGGGACGGCTCTACGAGCAGTACTTC. The complete variable domain, with remaining parts taken from reference TRBV2 and TRBJ2-7, reads EPEVTQTPSHQVTQMGQEVILRCVPISNHLYFYWYRQILGQKVEFLVSFYNNEISEKSEIFDDQFSVERPDGSNFTLKIRSTKLEDSAMYFCASSQLQGRLYEQYFGPGTRLTVT.